These T cell receptor beta chains were read from a single sample in a study of long-term antiretroviral therapy in people with HIV. Data came from immunoSEQ multiplex PCR; TCRdb stores just in-frame clones and leaves some out. The table includes about 11,000 clones, around 83% detected once. The specimen comprised unsorted PBMCs, sampled 1.2 years after starting antiretroviral therapy. These receptors originate from a man aged 40-49 years with HIV. Both conserved end residues are part of each CDR3. The D gene is left open where the match is weak. Clone size is shown for a subset of rows, as once, few, many or a class of expanded clone.

>TRBJ2-7|TRBD1|TRBV19|.
CASSIKGQGYEQYF
TGTGCCAGTAGTATTAAAGGACAGGGCTACGAGCAGTACTTC
>TRBJ1-6|TRBD1|TRBV2|.
CASSEGTGVNSPLHF
TGTGCCAGCAGTGAAGGGACAGGGGTAAATTCACCCCTCCACTTT
>TRBJ1-2|TRBD1|TRBV5-1|.
CASSFTGTGDYGYTF
TGCGCCAGCAGCTTTACCGGGACAGGGGACTATGGCTACACCTTC
>TRBJ2-7|TRBD1|TRBV10-3|.
CAIRTGREQYF
TGTGCCATCAGGACAGGGCGGGAGCAGTACTTC
>TRBJ2-2|.|TRBV7-9|.
CASSLNPTGELFF
TGTGCCAGCAGCTTAAACCCCACCGGGGAGCTGTTTTTT
>TRBJ1-2|TRBD1|TRBV19|.
CASSTGTAIANYGYTF
TGTGCCAGTAGTACCGGGACAGCCATAGCTAACTATGGCTACACCTTC
>TRBJ2-1|TRBD2|TRBV4-2|.
CASSQGPRGGAYNEQFF
TGTGCCAGCAGCCAAGGGCCGCGGGGGGGCGCCTACAATGAGCAGTTCTTC
>TRBJ2-3|.|TRBV27|.
CASSSPSTPSTDTQYF
TGTGCCAGCAGTTCGCCCTCGACTCCTAGCACAGATACGCAGTATTTT
>TRBJ1-3|TRBD1|TRBV28|.
CASSRDRSSQATIYF
TGTGCCAGCAGTAGGGACAGGTCAAGTCAGGCCACCATATATTTT
>TRBJ1-1|.|TRBV5-1|.
CASSQDKNTEAFF
TGCGCCAGCAGCCAAGATAAGAACACTGAAGCTTTCTTT
>TRBJ1-4|TRBD1|TRBV9|few
CASSLRDRGTLRHNEKLFF
TGTGCCAGCAGCCTTCGGGACAGGGGTACTCTTCGACACAATGAAAAACTGTTTTTT
>TRBJ2-1|TRBD2|TRBV6-6|.
CASSVLAAYNEQFF
TGTGCCAGCAGTGTGCTAGCGGCATACAATGAGCAGTTCTTC
>TRBJ2-3|.|TRBV11-2|.
CASSSLTASRDTQYF
TGTGCCAGCAGCTCCCTGACGGCGTCTAGAGATACGCAGTATTTT
>TRBJ1-3|.|TRBV11-1|.
CASSFHSGLSNIAGNTIYF
TGTGCCAGCAGCTTCCACTCCGGCCTGTCAAACATCGCTGGAAACACCATATATTTT
>TRBJ2-1|.|TRBV10-3|.
CAISVGNDEQFF
TGTGCCATCAGTGTGGGTAACGATGAGCAGTTCTTC
>TRBJ2-7|.|TRBV6-5|.
CASSYETGTASYEQYF
TGTGCCAGCAGTTATGAAACCGGGACGGCTTCCTACGAGCAGTACTTC
>TRBJ1-1|.|TRBV27|.
CASRWGGQDTEAFF
TGTGCCAGCAGGTGGGGGGGGCAGGACACTGAAGCTTTCTTT
>TRBJ2-3|.|TRBV29-1|.
CSVDGVADTQYF
TGCAGCGTTGACGGGGTGGCAGATACGCAGTATTTT
>TRBJ2-5|.|TRBV18|.
CASSPGGWETQYF
TGTGCCAGCTCACCAGGGGGCTGGGAGACCCAGTACTTC
>TRBJ2-7|TRBD1|TRBV5-1|.
CASSLDGRDRSYEQYF
TGCGCCAGCAGCTTGGACGGCCGGGACAGGTCCTACGAGCAGTACTTC
>TRBJ1-1|.|TRBV7-2|.
CASSFRNQGTEAFF
TGTGCCAGCAGCTTCAGGAACCAGGGCACTGAAGCTTTCTTT
>TRBJ1-1|TRBD1|TRBV5-4|.
CASSSTQGAGRNTEAFF
TGTGCCAGCAGCTCTACCCAGGGGGCGGGAAGGAACACTGAAGCTTTCTTT
>TRBJ2-7|TRBD2|TRBV6-5|.
CASSTSGADYYEQYF
TGTGCCAGCAGTACCAGCGGGGCGGATTACTACGAGCAGTACTTC
>TRBJ2-1|TRBD2|TRBV4-2|.
CASGGGGSSYNEQFF
TGTGCCAGCGGGGGGGGAGGCAGCTCCTACAATGAGCAGTTCTTC
>TRBJ2-3|.|TRBV2|once
CASSELASTDTQYF
TGTGCCAGCAGTGAACTAGCCTCCACAGATACGCAGTATTTT
>TRBJ2-7|TRBD1|TRBV4-3|.
CASSRDRGTYEQYF
TGCGCCAGCAGTCGGGACAGGGGCACCTACGAGCAGTACTTC
>TRBJ1-6|.|TRBV6-1|few
CASSENLDSPLHF
TGTGCCAGCAGTGAAAATCTGGATTCACCCCTCCACTTT
>TRBJ1-5|.|TRBV19|few
CASSKEGFNQPQHF
TGTGCCAGTAGCAAAGAGGGGTTCAATCAGCCCCAGCATTTT
>TRBJ2-7|.|TRBV6-6|.
CASGPPPQYF
TGTGCCAGCGGACCCCCGCCTCAGTACTTC
>TRBJ2-2|TRBD2|TRBV5-4|few
CASSRTRTSGGARATGELFF
TGTGCCAGCAGCCGAACTAGGACTAGCGGGGGGGCCAGGGCCACCGGGGAGCTGTTTTTT
>TRBJ2-7|.|TRBV25-1|.
CASSLGYEQYF
TGTGCCAGCAGTTTGGGCTACGAGCAGTACTTC
>TRBJ1-2|.|TRBV15|.
CATSRETRVSYGYTF
TGTGCCACCAGCAGAGAGACACGGGTTAGCTATGGCTACACCTTC
>TRBJ2-3|TRBD2|TRBV9|.
CASSGAGARTDTQYF
TGTGCCAGCAGCGGAGCGGGGGCCCGCACAGATACGCAGTATTTT
>TRBJ2-7|TRBD1|TRBV7-9|.
CASSFSGTGRFYEQYF
TGTGCCAGCAGCTTTAGTGGGACAGGGAGGTTCTACGAGCAGTACTTC
>TRBJ2-3|.|TRBV5-8|.
CASSLLNTQYF
TGTGCCAGCAGCTTATTAAATACGCAGTATTTT
>TRBJ2-1|.|TRBV21-1|.
CASRKVRNNEQFF
TGTGCCAGCAGAAAAGTTCGGAACAATGAGCAGTTCTTC
>TRBJ2-7|.|TRBV6-1|.
CASSESTDSYEQYF
TGTGCCAGCAGTGAAAGTACAGACTCCTACGAGCAGTACTTC
>TRBJ2-7|TRBD1|TRBV5-1|.
CASSPDLGTGIYEQYF
TGCGCCAGCAGCCCCGACCTCGGGACAGGGATCTACGAGCAGTACTTC
>TRBJ2-1|.|TRBV27|.
CASSLDWRVAYNEQFF
TGTGCCAGCAGTTTAGATTGGCGGGTAGCCTACAATGAGCAGTTCTTC
>TRBJ2-7|.|TRBV19|.
CASSMADPGDYEQYF
TGTGCCAGTAGTATGGCGGACCCGGGAGACTACGAGCAGTACTTC